This T cell receptor beta chain was recovered during a study of cytomegalovirus exposure and HLA in healthy donors. Some clones are missing from TCRdb's copy, which holds only in-frame ones; the method was immunoSEQ multiplex PCR. This sample has some 110,000 clones; 94% occur once, and the top ten carry approximately 1.3%. Overall study results and limits: Testing in vitro showed three CMV-associated chains specific for CMV antigens.

A note on this clone: Its cognate antigen is unknown.

Trimming cost V 7 bases and J 2 bases, with 15 bases left between them. Looked up from germline, CDR1 is LNHDA and CDR2 is SQIVND (reference sequence). CDR3 size: 14 residues. The sample was PBMCs. The receptor was derived from a woman between 18 and 30 years old in good health and CMV-seronegative. V usage is TRBV19 and J usage is TRBJ2-7; a possible D gene is TRBD2 (5 bases). CDR3 in amino acids: CASTPGDYAYEQYF. CDR3 DNA: TGTGCCAGTACCCCCGGAGACTATGCCTACGAGCAGTACTTC.